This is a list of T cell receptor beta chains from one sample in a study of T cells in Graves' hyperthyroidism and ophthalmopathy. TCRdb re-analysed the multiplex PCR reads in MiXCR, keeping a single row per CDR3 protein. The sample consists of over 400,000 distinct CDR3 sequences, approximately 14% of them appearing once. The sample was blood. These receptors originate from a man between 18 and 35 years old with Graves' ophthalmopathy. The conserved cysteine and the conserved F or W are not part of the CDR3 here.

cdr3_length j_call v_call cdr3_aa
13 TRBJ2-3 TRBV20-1 SARLADRGADTQY
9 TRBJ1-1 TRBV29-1 SVLGGTEAF
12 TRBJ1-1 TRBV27 ASGTEAKNTEAF
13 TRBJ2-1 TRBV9 ASSVAGGSYNEQF
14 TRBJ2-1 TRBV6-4 ASSRSGRGSYNEQF
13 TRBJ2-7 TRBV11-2 ASSRSLGRGNEQY
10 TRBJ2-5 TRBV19 ASRMAGETQY
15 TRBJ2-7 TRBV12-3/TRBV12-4 ASSLILGEGSPYEQY
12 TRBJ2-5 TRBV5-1 ASRRRDPQETQY
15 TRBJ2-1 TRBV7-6 ASSLLSGDSSYNEQF
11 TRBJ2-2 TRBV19 ASSIEWFGELF
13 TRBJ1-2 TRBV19 ASSFQLPAPYGYT
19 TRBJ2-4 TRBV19 ASSIDRSGILGTLAKNIQY
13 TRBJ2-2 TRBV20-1 SARDIGGETGELF
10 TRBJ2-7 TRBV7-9 ASSFEIGEQY
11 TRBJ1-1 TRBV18 ASSYVRGKEAF
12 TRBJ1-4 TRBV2 ASGGHTTNEKLF
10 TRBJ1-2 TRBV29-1 SVPRGQDRYT
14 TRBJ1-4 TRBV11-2 ASSSRFDRDGEKLF
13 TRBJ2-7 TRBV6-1 ASIDSGDWRYEQY
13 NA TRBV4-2 ASSQEGGRGNEQY
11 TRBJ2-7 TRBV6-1 ASRSPDRDEQY